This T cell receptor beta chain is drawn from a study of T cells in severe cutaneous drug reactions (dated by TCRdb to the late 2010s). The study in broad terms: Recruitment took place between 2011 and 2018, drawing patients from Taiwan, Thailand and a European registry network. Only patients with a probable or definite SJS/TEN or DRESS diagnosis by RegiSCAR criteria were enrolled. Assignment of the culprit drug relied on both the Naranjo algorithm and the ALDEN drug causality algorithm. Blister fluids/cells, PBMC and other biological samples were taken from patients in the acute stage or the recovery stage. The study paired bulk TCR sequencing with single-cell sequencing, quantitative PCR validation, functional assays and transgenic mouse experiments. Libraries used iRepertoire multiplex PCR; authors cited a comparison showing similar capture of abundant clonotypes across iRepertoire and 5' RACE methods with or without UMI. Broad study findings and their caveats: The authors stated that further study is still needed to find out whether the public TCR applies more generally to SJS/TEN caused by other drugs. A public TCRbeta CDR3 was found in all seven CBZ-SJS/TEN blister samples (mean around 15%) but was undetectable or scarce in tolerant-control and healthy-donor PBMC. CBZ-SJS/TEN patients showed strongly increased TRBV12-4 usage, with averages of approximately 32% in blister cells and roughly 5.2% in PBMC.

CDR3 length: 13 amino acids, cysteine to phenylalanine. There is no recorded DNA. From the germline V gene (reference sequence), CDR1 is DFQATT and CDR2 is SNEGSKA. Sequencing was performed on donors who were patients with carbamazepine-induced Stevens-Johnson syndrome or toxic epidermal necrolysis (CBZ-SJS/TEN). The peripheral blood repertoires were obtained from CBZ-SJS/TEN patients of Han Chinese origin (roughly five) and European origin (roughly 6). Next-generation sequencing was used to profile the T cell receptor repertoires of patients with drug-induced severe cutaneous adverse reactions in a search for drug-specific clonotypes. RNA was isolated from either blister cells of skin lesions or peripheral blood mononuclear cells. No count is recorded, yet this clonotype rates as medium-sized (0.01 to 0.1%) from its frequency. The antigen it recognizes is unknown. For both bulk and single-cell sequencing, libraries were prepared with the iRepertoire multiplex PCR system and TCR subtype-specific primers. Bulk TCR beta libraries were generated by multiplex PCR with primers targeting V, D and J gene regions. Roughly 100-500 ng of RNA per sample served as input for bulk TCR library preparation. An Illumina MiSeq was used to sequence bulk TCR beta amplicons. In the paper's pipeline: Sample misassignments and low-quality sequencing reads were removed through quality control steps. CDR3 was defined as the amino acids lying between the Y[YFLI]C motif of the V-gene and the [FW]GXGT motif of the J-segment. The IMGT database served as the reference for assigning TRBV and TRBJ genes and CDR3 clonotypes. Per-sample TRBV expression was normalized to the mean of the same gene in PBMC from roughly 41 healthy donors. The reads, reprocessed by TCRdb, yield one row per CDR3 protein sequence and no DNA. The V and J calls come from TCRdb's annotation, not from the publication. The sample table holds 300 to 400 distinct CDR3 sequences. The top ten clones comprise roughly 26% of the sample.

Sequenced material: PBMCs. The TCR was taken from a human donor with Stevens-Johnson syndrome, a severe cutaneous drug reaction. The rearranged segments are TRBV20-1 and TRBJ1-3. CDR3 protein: CSARGNSGNTIYF.